This T cell receptor beta chain was profiled in a study of blood T cells in healthy people across ages. The study isolated at least 7 million PBMCs from each sample. Combining a sample-barcoded 5' primer with a J-beta primer mix, a second PCR ran for roughly 6 to 12 cycles. TCRdb ran MiXCR on the 5' RACE reads and lists one entry per CDR3 protein. Among hundreds of thousands of distinct CDR3 sequences listed, 45% to 50% were seen once. The material sequenced was blood. The sequence was collected from an older woman in good health.

DNA of the CDR3: TGTGCCAGCAGCTTATCCGGCCGGTCAGTGTACTTC. This codes for CASSLSGRSVYF. This chain links TRBV7-9 with TRBJ2-5, with D unclear. The V and J ends lost 2 bases and 13 bases respectively, with 14 bases between them. This CDR3 contains 12 residues. Germline lookup yields CDR1 SEHNR and CDR2 FQNEAQ (reference sequence).